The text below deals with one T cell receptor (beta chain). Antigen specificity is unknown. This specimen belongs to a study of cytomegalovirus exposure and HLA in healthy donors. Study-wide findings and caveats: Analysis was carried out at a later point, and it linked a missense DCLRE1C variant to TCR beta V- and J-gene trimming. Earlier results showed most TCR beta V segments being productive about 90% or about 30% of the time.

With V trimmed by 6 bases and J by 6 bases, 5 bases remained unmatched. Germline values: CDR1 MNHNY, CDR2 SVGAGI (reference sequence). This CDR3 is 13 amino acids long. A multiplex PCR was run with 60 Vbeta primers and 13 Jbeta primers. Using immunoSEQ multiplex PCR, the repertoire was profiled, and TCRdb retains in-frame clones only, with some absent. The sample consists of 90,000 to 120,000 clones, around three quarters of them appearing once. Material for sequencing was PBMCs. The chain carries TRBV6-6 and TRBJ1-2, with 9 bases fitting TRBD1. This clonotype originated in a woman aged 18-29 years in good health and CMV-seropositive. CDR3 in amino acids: CASSQTGGHGYTF. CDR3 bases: TGTGCCAGCAGCCAAACAGGGGGCCATGGCTACACCTTC.